These T cell receptor beta chains were read from a single sample in a study of blood T cell repertoires in COVID-19. This table comes from immunoSEQ multiplex PCR, and its TCRdb copy is limited to in-frame clones, with some not included. The table includes 200,000 to 250,000 clones, approximately 85% detected once. Sequenced material: peripheral blood. Source of these receptors: a woman older than 75 with COVID-19, enrolled during active disease. The CDR3 runs from the conserved cysteine through the conserved F or W. The order of the fields is clone size, V gene, J gene, D gene, CDR3 protein, CDR3 DNA. The D gene is left open where the match is weak. Only some rows state a clone size, as once, few, many or a class for expanded clones.

.	TRBV6-6	TRBJ2-5	TRBD2	CASSYLGLAEETQYF	TGTGCCAGCAGTTACCTGGGACTAGCGGAAGAGACCCAGTACTTC
.	TRBV10-3	TRBJ2-1	TRBD1	CAISEAGTGHNNEQFF	TGTGCCATCAGTGAGGCAGGGACAGGGCACAACAATGAGCAGTTCTTC
.	TRBV28	TRBJ1-5	.	CASSLTVQPQHF	TGTGCCAGCAGTTTGACAGTTCAGCCCCAGCATTTT
.	TRBV7-9	TRBJ1-4	TRBD1	CASSQGGWEKLFF	TGTGCCAGCAGCCAGGGGGGCTGGGAAAAACTGTTTTTT
once	TRBV28	TRBJ1-3	.	CASRAHGQSGNTIYF	TGTGCCAGCAGGGCTCACGGACAATCTGGAAACACCATATATTTT
.	TRBV4-2	TRBJ2-7	.	CASSQDRVTGEQYF	TGTGCCAGCAGCCAAGATCGGGTGACCGGCGAGCAGTACTTC
once	TRBV28	TRBJ1-4	.	CASTLAGGGEKLFF	TGTGCCAGCACCCTCGCCGGGGGAGGTGAAAAACTGTTTTTT
.	TRBV5-4	TRBJ2-7	.	CASSLELQVYEQYF	TGTGCCAGCAGCTTGGAGCTACAGGTTTACGAGCAGTACTTC
.	TRBV6-4	TRBJ2-3	.	CASSEVAATDTQYF	TGTGCCAGCAGTGAAGTAGCGGCCACAGATACGCAGTATTTT
.	TRBV10-1	TRBJ2-1	TRBD2	CASSDPGLGDNEQFF	TGCGCCAGCAGTGACCCGGGACTAGGGGACAATGAGCAGTTCTTC
once	TRBV4-2	TRBJ2-6	TRBD1	CASSPTGGIGANVLTF	TGTGCCAGCAGCCCAACAGGGGGCATAGGGGCCAACGTCCTGACTTTC
.	TRBV7-6	TRBJ1-4	TRBD1	CASSLGWARGPDEKLFF	TGTGCCAGCAGCTTAGGGTGGGCCAGGGGGCCGGATGAAAAACTGTTTTTT
.	TRBV5-1	TRBJ1-6	TRBD1	CASSAGGQGDSPLHF	TGCGCCAGCAGCGCGGGGGGACAGGGAGATTCACCCCTCCACTTT
once	TRBV28	TRBJ1-2	.	CASSHRGGGYTF	TGTGCCAGCAGCCATAGGGGAGGTGGCTACACCTTC
.	TRBV5-1	TRBJ2-1	TRBD2	CASKGTSGRNEQFF	TGCGCCAGCAAAGGGACTAGCGGGAGAAATGAGCAGTTCTTC
.	TRBV28	TRBJ2-3	.	CASSLSGPRTDTQYF	TGTGCCAGCAGTTTGAGCGGCCCCCGCACAGATACGCAGTATTTT
.	TRBV2	TRBJ1-2	TRBD1	CATADRDGYTF	TGTGCCACCGCAGACAGGGATGGCTACACCTTC
.	TRBV9	TRBJ2-1	.	CASSVGTVSYNEQFF	TGTGCCAGCAGCGTCGGGACTGTCTCCTACAATGAGCAGTTCTTC
.	TRBV15	TRBJ2-5	.	CATSRDLARKETQYF	TGTGCCACCAGCAGAGATCTGGCACGTAAAGAGACCCAGTACTTC
.	TRBV27	TRBJ2-7	.	CASSLNRNYEQYF	TGTGCCAGCAGTTTAAACAGGAACTACGAGCAGTACTTC
.	TRBV5-1	TRBJ1-2	TRBD1	CASSFGQAKDRGYTF	TGCGCCAGCAGCTTCGGACAGGCTAAGGACCGGGGCTACACCTTC
once	TRBV9	TRBJ1-1	TRBD1	CASSASQGTEAFF	TGTGCCAGCAGCGCATCACAGGGGACTGAAGCTTTCTTT
few	TRBV19	TRBJ1-1	.	CASMGRTEAFF	TGTGCCAGTATGGGGCGGACTGAAGCTTTCTTT
.	TRBV7-2	TRBJ2-5	.	CASSFGVGVETQYF	TGTGCCAGCAGCTTCGGGGTGGGAGTGGAGACCCAGTACTTC
.	TRBV7-6	TRBJ2-5	TRBD2	CASSWGLAGGQETQYF	TGTGCCAGCAGCTGGGGACTAGCGGGGGGGCAAGAGACCCAGTACTTC
.	TRBV9	TRBJ2-7	TRBD2	CASSDGTSRHEQYF	TGTGCCAGTAGCGACGGGACTAGTAGACACGAGCAGTACTTC
.	TRBV27	TRBJ1-4	.	CASRGFSNEKLFF	TGTGCCAGCCGAGGGTTTTCTAATGAAAAACTGTTTTTT